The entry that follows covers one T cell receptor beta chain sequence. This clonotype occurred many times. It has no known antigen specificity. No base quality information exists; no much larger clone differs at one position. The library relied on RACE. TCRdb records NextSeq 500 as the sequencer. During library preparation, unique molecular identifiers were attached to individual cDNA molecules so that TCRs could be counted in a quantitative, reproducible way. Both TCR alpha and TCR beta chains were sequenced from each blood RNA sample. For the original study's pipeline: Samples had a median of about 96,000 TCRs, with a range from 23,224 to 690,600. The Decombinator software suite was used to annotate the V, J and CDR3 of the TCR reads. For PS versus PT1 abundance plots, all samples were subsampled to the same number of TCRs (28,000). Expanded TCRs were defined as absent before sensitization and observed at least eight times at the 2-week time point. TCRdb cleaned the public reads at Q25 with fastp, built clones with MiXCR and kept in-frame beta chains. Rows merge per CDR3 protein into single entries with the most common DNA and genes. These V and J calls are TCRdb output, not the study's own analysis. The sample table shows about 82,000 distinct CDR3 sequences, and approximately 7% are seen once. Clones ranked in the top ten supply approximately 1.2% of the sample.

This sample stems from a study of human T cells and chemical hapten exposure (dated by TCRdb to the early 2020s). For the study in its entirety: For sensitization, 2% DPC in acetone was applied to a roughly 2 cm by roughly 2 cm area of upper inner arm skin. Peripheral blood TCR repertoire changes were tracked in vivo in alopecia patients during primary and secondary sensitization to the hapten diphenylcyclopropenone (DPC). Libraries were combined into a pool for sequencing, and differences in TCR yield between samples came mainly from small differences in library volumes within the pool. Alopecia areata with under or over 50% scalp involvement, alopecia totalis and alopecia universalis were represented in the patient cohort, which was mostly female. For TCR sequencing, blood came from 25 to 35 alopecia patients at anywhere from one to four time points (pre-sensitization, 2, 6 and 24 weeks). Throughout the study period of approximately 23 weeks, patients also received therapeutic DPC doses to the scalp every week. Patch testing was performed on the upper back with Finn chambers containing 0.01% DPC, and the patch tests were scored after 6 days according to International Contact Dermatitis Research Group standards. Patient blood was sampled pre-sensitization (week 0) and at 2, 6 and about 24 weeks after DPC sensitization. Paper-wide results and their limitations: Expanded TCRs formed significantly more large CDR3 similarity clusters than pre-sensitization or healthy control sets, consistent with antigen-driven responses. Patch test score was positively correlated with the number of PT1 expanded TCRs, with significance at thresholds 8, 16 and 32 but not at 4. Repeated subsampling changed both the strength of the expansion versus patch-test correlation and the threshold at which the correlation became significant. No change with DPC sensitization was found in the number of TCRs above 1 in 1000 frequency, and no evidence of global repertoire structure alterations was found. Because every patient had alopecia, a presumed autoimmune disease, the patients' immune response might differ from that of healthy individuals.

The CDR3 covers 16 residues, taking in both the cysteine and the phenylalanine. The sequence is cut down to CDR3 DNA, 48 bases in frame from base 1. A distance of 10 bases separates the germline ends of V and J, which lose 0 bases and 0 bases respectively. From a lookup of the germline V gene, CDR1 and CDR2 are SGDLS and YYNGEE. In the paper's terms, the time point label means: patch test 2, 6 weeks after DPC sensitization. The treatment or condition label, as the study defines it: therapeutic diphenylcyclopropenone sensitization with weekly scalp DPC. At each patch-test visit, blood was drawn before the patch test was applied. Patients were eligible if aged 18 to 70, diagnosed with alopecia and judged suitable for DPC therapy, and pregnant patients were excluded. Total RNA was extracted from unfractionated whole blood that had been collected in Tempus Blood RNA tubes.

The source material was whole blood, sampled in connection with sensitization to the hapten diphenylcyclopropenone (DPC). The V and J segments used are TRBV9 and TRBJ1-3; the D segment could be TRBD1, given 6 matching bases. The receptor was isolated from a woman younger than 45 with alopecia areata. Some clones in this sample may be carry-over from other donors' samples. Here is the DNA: TGTGCCAGCAGCGTAGGCTACAGGGCCTCTGGAAACACCATATATTTT. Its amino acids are CASSVGYRASGNTIYF.